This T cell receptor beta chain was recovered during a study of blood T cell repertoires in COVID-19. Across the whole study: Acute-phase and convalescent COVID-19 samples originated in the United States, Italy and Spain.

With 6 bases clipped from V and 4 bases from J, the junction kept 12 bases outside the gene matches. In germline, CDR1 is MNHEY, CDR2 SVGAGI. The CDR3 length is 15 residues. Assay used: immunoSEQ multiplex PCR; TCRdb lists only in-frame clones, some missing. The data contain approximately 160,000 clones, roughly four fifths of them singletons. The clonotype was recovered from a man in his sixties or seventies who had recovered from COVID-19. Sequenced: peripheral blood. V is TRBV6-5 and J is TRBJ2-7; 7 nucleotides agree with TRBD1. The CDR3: CASRAPRQGSYEQYF. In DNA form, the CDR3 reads TGTGCCAGCAGGGCCCCGCGACAGGGTTCTTACGAGCAGTACTTC.